These 9 T cell receptor beta chains came from one sample sequenced in a study of regulatory T cells in long-lasting Graves disease. Time point: persistent/refractory GD, antithyroid drugs over 5 years with positive TRAb. PBMCs were the source of the RNA used for TCR sequencing. The TCR beta library used iRepertoire HTBI primers with Arm-PCR amplification of CDR3. TCRdb used MiXCR to reprocess the multiplex PCR reads, holding one entry per CDR3 protein. The sample shows about 470,000 distinct CDR3 sequences, roughly 21% of them seen only once. The sequenced sample was peripheral blood mononuclear cells (PBMCs), obtained when the disease was refractory, from a patient treated with antithyroid drugs. Receptors originate from a female donor with Graves disease.

V gene TRBV20-1 combines with J gene TRBJ1-5, with a possible D match to TRBD1 (5 bases). Per the germline V gene, CDR1 is DFQATT and CDR2 is SNEGSKA (reference sequence). This CDR3 has 14 residues. The V and J ends lost 6 bases and 1 base respectively, with 13 bases between them. As DNA, the CDR3 is TGCAGTGCCCAGACGGGGGGGAGCAATCAGCCCCAGCATTTT. Its translation: CSAQTGGSNQPQHF.

The genes are TRBV9 and TRBJ1-2, with 7 nucleotides matching TRBD1. V was clipped by 0 bases and J by 6 bases; unmatched bases: 5. Germline V gene data show CDR1 as SGDLS and CDR2 as YYNGEE. The CDR3 has 14 residues. In DNA, the CDR3 is TGTGCCAGCAGCGTAGGGGACAGCACAGATGGCTACACCTTC. Its translation: CASSVGDSTDGYTF.

The chain recombines TRBV7-8 with TRBJ2-1; 14 nucleotides agree with TRBD2. The J segment lost 0 bases and the V segment lost 5 bases, leaving 12 bases of the junction unmatched. The CDR3 is 20 amino acids. Per germline, CDR1 SGHVS and CDR2 FQNEAQ. DNA for the CDR3: TGTGCCAGCAGCCACAACTTGGGACTAGCGGGGGCTAGCTCCTACAATGAGCAGTTCTTC. As protein: CASSHNLGLAGASSYNEQFF.

This clonotype occurred a few times. V is TRBV28 and J is TRBJ2-3, with D maybe TRBD1 (5 bases). Trimming removed 4 bases from V and 1 base from J, with 12 bases in between. The CDR3 sequence is 15 residues long. Germline values: CDR1 MDHEN, CDR2 SYDVKM. CDR3 in DNA: TGTGCCAGCAGTTCACCAGGGTCGGGCACAGATACGCAGTATTTT. It encodes CASSSPGSGTDTQYF.

This clonotype was picked up many times. V usage is TRBV7-8 and J usage is TRBJ1-5; D remains ambiguous. The CDR3 spans 16 residues. Germline loops: CDR1 SGHVS, CDR2 FQNEAQ. V lost 8 bases to trimming and J lost 3 bases, with 20 bases between them. CDR3 DNA: TGTGCCAGCGGAGTAGTGGTGGGCAGTAACAATCAGCCCCAGCATTTT. Translated, it gives CASGVVVGSNNQPQHF.

This clonotype was observed once. This chain connects TRBV24-1 to TRBJ2-1; 14 nucleotides line up with TRBD2. Germline V lookup: CDR1 KGHDR, CDR2 SFDVKD. The CDR3 loop spans 17 amino acids. The V segment lost 7 bases and the J segment 5 bases; nucleotides outside the gene matches: 9. CDR3 amino acids: CATSDRLAGGNHNEQFF. Here the CDR3 DNA reads TGTGCCACCAGCGACAGACTAGCGGGAGGGAACCACAATGAGCAGTTCTTC.

Concerning this clonotype: This clone may be a read error of a much larger clone one base away. The chain couples TRBV10-3 to TRBJ1-2; D gene unclear. The V gene's germline CDR1 is ENHRY and CDR2 SYGVKD. There are 19 residues in the CDR3. This CDR3 reads CAISESDGGRFKFNYGCTF. CDR3 DNA sequence: TGTGCCATCAGTGAGTCGGATGGAGGACGGTTCAAGTTTAACTATGGCTGCACCTTC.

In this sample, this clonotype turned up many times. The rearrangement links TRBV2 to TRBJ1-5, with D possibly matching TRBD1 (5 bases). The germline CDR1 and CDR2 sequences are SNHLY and FYNNEI. This CDR3 spans 18 amino acids. The V gene lost 4 bases and the J gene lost 3 bases, with 22 bases spanning the gap. The chain's CDR3 is CASSGDTGGSVANQPQHF. The CDR3 nucleotides read TGTGCCAGCAGTGGGGATACTGGGGGATCCGTTGCCAATCAGCCCCAGCATTTT. Full variable domain (outside the CDR3, taken from reference TRBV2 and TRBJ1-5): EPEVTQTPSHQVTQMGQEVILRCVPISNHLYFYWYRQILGQKVEFLVSFYNNEISEKSEIFDDQFSVERPDGSNFTLKIRSTKLEDSAMYFCASSGDTGGSVANQPQHFGDGTRLSIL.

This clonotype showed up many times. V and J are TRBV29-1 and TRBJ2-5; D call uncertain. The length of the CDR3 is 12 residues. Looked up from germline, CDR1 is SQVTM and CDR2 is ANQGSEA. Trimming shortened V by 0 bases and J by 3 bases, and 5 bases separated the two germline ends. As DNA, the CDR3 is TGCAGCGTTGAAGAGAGGAAAGAGACCCAGTACTTC. This codes for CSVEERKETQYF.